Each of the 14 T cell receptor beta chains below was sequenced from the same sample in a study of CXCR3-negative and CXCR3-positive naive CD8 T cells. Study-level results: CXCR3-positive naive cells carried more hydrophobic TRB CDR3s than CXCR3-negative naive cells did.

In preparing the TRB cDNA libraries, 5' RACE with UMI labels was used. Reprocessing the 5' RACE reads, TCRdb reports a single entry for every CDR3 protein and omits DNA. Its clone listing holds approximately 100,000 distinct CDR3 sequences. Their target antigens are unknown. The sequencing sample was made of naive CXCR3+ CD8+ T cells from blood. As to subset: CD45RO-CCR7+CD27+CD95- naive CD8+ T cells expressing CXCR3 (TNR3+). The receptor source for this set is a human donor in good health. Some clones in this sample may be carry-over from other donors' samples.

This chain connects TRBV12-3 or TRBV12-4 to TRBJ2-1; TCRdb calls TRBD2, which cannot be checked without DNA. The CDR3 covers 14 residues. The CDR3 spells CASSFTSGDPEQFF.

The chain uses TRBV5-6 and TRBJ2-1; with no DNA, the TCRdb D assignment of TRBD2 cannot be verified. Germline assignment: CDR1 SGHDT and CDR2 YYEEEE. The CDR3 covers 17 residues. This CDR3 reads CASSLIPGLAGMGEQFF.

The rearrangement joins TRBV7-3 to TRBJ1-1; TCRdb calls TRBD1, which cannot be checked without DNA. CDR1 and CDR2 (germline): SGHTA, FQGTGA. This CDR3 has 16 amino acids. CDR3: CASSLIGPGANTEAFF.

The chain's CDR3 is CASTSTPTNPQAKNIQYF. This chain connects TRBV11-2 to TRBJ2-4. This CDR3 comprises 18 residues. CDR1 and CDR2 (germline): SGHAT, FQNNGV.

The rearrangement links TRBV28 to TRBJ2-2; TCRdb outputs TRBD2, but without DNA this stays unchecked. Germline values: CDR1 MDHEN, CDR2 SYDVKM. The CDR3 loop spans 15 amino acids. This CDR3 reads CASRGTSGYTGELFF.

The gene calls are TRBV13 and TRBJ1-1. The CDR3 contains 13 residues. Germline lookup yields CDR1 PRHDT and CDR2 FYEKMQ (reference sequence). The CDR3 reads CASSLNMNTEAFF.

The J gene is TRBJ2-7, the V gene TRBV29-1. The CDR3 extends over 12 amino acids. Germline CDR1 reads SQVTM; CDR2 reads ANQGSEA. CDR3 in amino acids: CTYPSYSYEQYF.

The chain employs TRBV11-2 and TRBJ1-2; TCRdb indicates TRBD1, and absent DNA this call remains unverified. The CDR3 is made up of 13 amino acids. The germline V gene has CDR1 SGHAT and CDR2 FQNNGV. CDR3 sequence: CASSAGTANGYTF. Full variable domain (rest looked up from reference TRBV11-2 and TRBJ1-2): EAGVAQSPRYKIIEKRQSVAFWCNPISGHATLYWYQQILGQGPKLLIQFQNNGVVDDSQLPKDRFSAERLKGVDSTLKIQPAKLEDSAVYLCASSAGTANGYTFGSGTRLTVV.

The chain employs TRBV10-3 and TRBJ2-3; absent DNA, TCRdb's TRBD2 call cannot be checked. The CDR3 runs to 18 residues. Germline CDR1 is ENHRY and CDR2 is SYGVKD. The CDR3 sequence: CAISELGRSGSNADTQYF.

This chain joins TRBV7-2 and TRBJ2-1. The germline gives CDR1 SGHTA, CDR2 FQGNSA. This CDR3 spans 15 amino acids. The CDR3 sequence is CASSLAGVSYNEQFF. Drawing the rest from reference TRBV7-2 and TRBJ2-1, the complete variable domain is GAGVSQSPSNKVTEKGKDVELRCDPISGHTALYWYRQSLGQGLEFLIYFQGNSAPDKSGLPSDRFSAERTGGSVSTLTIQRTQQEDSAVYLCASSLAGVSYNEQFFGPGTRLTVL.

This rearrangement joins TRBV19 to TRBJ2-3; the D gene TCRdb calls, TRBD2, cannot be checked with no DNA. The CDR3 totals 15 residues. Germline lookup yields CDR1 LNHDA and CDR2 SQIVND (reference sequence). CDR3 region: CASSIGSGVADTQYF.

The rearrangement joins TRBV27 to TRBJ2-2; TCRdb proposes TRBD1, but this gene call is untestable without DNA. The CDR3 spans 17 residues. Germline CDR1 and CDR2: MNHEY and SMNVEV (reference sequence). CDR3 region: CASSSIWTGENTGELFF.

The chain has TRBV5-1 and TRBJ2-1; TCRdb's D call, TRBD2, is unchecked because there is no DNA. The CDR3 sequence is 15 residues long. The germline gives CDR1 SGHRS, CDR2 YFSETQ. CDR3 region: CASSPGLAGINEQFF.

This sequence joins TRBV7-3 and TRBJ2-7; the TCRdb D gene call, TRBD1, has no DNA to confirm it. The CDR3 is 16 amino acids. Germline V gene sequence: CDR1 SGHTA, CDR2 FQGTGA. CDR3 residues: CASSSTPGTGIYEQYF.